This TCR beta chain stems from a study of PD-1 blockade in classical Hodgkin lymphoma. Across the whole study: Patients were dosed intravenously with nivolumab at 3 mg/kg every 2 weeks.

Every one of the patients relapsed after autologous stem cell transplantation (brentuximab vedotin exposure was variable). Points from the study as a whole: Patients who responded completely had about the same baseline diversity as newly diagnosed patients. Baseline TCR diversity was reportedly lower in newly diagnosed patients than in healthy donors. It was reported as lower still in relapsed/refractory patients.

Some clones are missing from TCRdb's copy, which holds only in-frame ones; the method was immunoSEQ multiplex PCR. The table includes 17,000 or so clones, 82% detected once. For this clone: The antigen is unknown. Other DNA sequences within the sample encode an identical CDR3.

CDR1 is SGHDN, CDR2 FVKESK, per germline. The ends lost 0 bases at V and 0 bases at J; junction bases unmatched: 7. CDR3 length: 18 amino acids. The J gene is TRBJ2-3, the V gene TRBV14; 9 bases are shared with TRBD1. The sequence was obtained from a human donor with classical Hodgkin lymphoma. The sample consisted of peripheral blood mononuclear cells (PBMCs), taken before the second cycle of nivolumab. The CDR3 sequence is CASSQDGGTGPSTDTQYF. Written as DNA, the CDR3 is TGTGCCAGCAGCCAAGACGGAGGGACAGGGCCAAGCACAGATACGCAGTATTTT.